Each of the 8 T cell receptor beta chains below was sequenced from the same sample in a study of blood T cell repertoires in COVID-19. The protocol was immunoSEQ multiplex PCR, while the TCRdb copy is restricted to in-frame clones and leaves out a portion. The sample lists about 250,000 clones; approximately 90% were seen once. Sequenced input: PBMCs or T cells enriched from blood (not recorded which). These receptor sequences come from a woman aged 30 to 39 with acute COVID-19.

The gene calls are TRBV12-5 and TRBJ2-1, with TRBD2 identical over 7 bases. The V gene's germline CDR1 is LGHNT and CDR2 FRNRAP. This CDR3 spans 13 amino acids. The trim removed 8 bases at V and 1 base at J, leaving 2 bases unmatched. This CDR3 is CASSGGSYNEQFF. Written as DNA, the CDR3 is TGTGCTAGTTCGGGGGGATCCTACAATGAGCAGTTCTTC. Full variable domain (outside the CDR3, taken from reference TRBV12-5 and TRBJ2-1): DARVTQTPRHKVTEMGQEVTMRCQPILGHNTVFWYRQTMMQGLELLAYFRNRAPLDDSGMPKDRFSAEMPDATLATLKIQPSEPRDSAVYFCASSGGSYNEQFFGPGTRLTVL.

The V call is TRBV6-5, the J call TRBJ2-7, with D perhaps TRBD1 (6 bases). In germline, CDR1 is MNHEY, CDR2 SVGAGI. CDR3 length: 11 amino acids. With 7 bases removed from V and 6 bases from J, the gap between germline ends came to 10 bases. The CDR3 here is CASTGTTEQYF. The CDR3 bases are TGTGCCAGCACCGGGACAACCGAGCAGTACTTC.

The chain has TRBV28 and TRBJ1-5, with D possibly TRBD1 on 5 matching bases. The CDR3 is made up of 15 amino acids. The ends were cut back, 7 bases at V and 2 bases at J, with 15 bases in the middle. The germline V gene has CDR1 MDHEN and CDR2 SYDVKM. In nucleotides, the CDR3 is TGTGCCAGCAAACGCTCGGGGGGGGGCAATCAGCCCCAGCATTTT. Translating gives CASKRSGGGNQPQHF.

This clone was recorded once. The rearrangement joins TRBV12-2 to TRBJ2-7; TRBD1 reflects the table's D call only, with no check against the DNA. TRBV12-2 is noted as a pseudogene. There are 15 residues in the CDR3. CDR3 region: CASPVWGQSASEQYF. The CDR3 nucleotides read TGTGCAAGCCCAGTTTGGGGACAGAGTGCCTCCGAGCAGTACTTC.

The DNA for the CDR3 is TGTGCCAGCAGTTCCATGGAGCTCGGCTACACCTTC. This translates into CASSSMELGYTF. The chain uses TRBV28 and TRBJ1-2, with D hard to call. Between the trimmed V and J ends, which lost 4 bases and 8 bases, there was a span of 11 bases. CDR1 is MDHEN and CDR2 is SYDVKM in the germline V gene. The CDR3 is 12 amino acids.

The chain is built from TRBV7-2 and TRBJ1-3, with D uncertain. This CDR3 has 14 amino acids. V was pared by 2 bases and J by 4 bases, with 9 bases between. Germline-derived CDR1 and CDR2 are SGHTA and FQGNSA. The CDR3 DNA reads TGTGCCAGCAGCTTAAATGAGGGAGGAAACACCATATATTTT. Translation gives CASSLNEGGNTIYF.

Here the CDR3 reads CASRVRGPLEQYF. The CDR3 DNA follows: TGTGCCAGCAGAGTCAGGGGGCCTTTGGAGCAGTACTTC. The V gene is TRBV2, the J gene TRBJ2-7, with 8 bases that match TRBD1. The CDR3 consists of 13 residues. Per germline, CDR1 SNHLY and CDR2 FYNNEI. V trimming: 6 bases; J trimming: 7 bases; junction bases outside the gene matches: 8. Full variable domain (outside the CDR3, taken from reference TRBV2 and TRBJ2-7): EPEVTQTPSHQVTQMGQEVILRCVPISNHLYFYWYRQILGQKVEFLVSFYNNEISEKSEIFDDQFSVERPDGSNFTLKIRSTKLEDSAMYFCASRVRGPLEQYFGPGTRLTVT.

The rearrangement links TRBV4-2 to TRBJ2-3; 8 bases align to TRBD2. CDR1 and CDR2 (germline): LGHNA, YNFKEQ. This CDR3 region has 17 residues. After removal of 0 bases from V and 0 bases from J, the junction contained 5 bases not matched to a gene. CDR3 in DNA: TGTGCCAGCAGCCAAGAGTGGGCGGGGGGTAGCACAGATACGCAGTATTTT. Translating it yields CASSQEWAGGSTDTQYF.